A selection of T cell receptor beta chains follows, all from one sample in a study of T cell clonotyping in hematopoietic cell transplantation. Measured with immunoSEQ multiplex PCR; TCRdb has only the in-frame clones, and not every one. Altogether about 12,000 clones are present, 80% to 95% being singletons, with the ten largest covering over 0.95%. Sequenced input: peripheral blood mononuclear cells. The source is a young man in good health. Some clones in this sample may be carry-over from other donors' samples. Both conserved end residues are part of each CDR3. D genes are given only for firm matches. Not every row has a clone size; where given, it reads once, few, many or a size class.

d_gene	abundance	v_gene	j_gene	CDR3aa	CDR3nt
.	.	TRBV20-1	TRBJ2-1	CSAKRGDEQFF	TGCAGTGCAAAGAGAGGCGATGAGCAGTTCTTC
.	.	TRBV2	TRBJ1-1	CASSGRNLNTEAFF	TGTGCCAGCAGTGGGAGAAATTTGAACACTGAAGCTTTCTTT
TRBD2	.	TRBV30	TRBJ2-7	CAWRGLAGFDEQYF	TGTGCCTGGAGGGGACTAGCGGGGTTCGACGAGCAGTACTTC
TRBD2	.	TRBV7-2	TRBJ2-7	CASSLVGRERPFYEQYF	TGTGCCAGCAGCTTAGTCGGGCGGGAGCGGCCGTTCTACGAGCAGTACTTC
.	.	TRBV5-4	TRBJ2-7	CASSLMSGINEQYF	TGTGCCAGCAGCTTGATGTCAGGGATCAACGAGCAGTACTTC
.	.	TRBV5-1	TRBJ1-6	CASSPGGSSYNSPLHF	TGCGCCAGCAGCCCGGGGGGGAGCTCCTATAATTCACCCCTCCACTTT
.	.	TRBV7-2	TRBJ1-1	CASSLGRVNTEAFF	TGTGCCAGCAGCTTAGGACGGGTGAACACTGAAGCTTTCTTT
.	.	TRBV4-2	TRBJ1-2	CASSQYVTANYGYTF	TGTGCCAGCAGCCAATACGTCACAGCAAACTATGGCTACACCTTC
TRBD2	.	TRBV5-4	TRBJ2-3	CASSRPLTGGQTDTQYF	TGTGCCAGCAGCCGACCGCTAACGGGAGGGCAAACAGATACGCAGTATTTT
.	.	TRBV30	TRBJ2-6	CAWSSISGANVLTF	TGTGCCTGGAGTTCTATCTCTGGGGCCAACGTCCTGACTTTC
.	.	TRBV4-3	TRBJ2-7	CASSQDYAGLPYEQYF	TGCGCCAGCAGCCAAGATTATGCCGGACTGCCCTACGAGCAGTACTTC
.	few	TRBV14	TRBJ1-4	CASSREAATNEKLFF	TGTGCCAGCAGCCGAGAAGCCGCAACTAATGAAAAACTGTTTTTT
TRBD2	.	TRBV30	TRBJ2-3	CAWQSGRFADTQYF	TGTGCCTGGCAGAGCGGGAGGTTCGCAGATACGCAGTATTTT
TRBD2	.	TRBV30	TRBJ2-3	CAWGTSGRNTQYF	TGTGCCTGGGGGACTAGCGGGAGAAATACGCAGTATTTT
.	.	TRBV30	TRBJ2-1	CAWGGGNEQFF	TGTGCCTGGGGTGGAGGGAATGAGCAGTTCTTC
.	.	TRBV5-1	TRBJ1-2	CASSVQGHNYGYTF	TGCGCCAGCAGCGTACAAGGACACAACTATGGCTACACCTTC
TRBD1	.	TRBV6-1	TRBJ1-5	CASIGQGAQPQHF	TGTGCCAGCATTGGACAGGGGGCACAGCCCCAGCATTTT
TRBD2	.	TRBV19	TRBJ2-4	CASSLRGGPNIQYF	TGTGCCAGTAGTCTGCGGGGGGGCCCTAACATTCAGTACTTC
TRBD1	.	TRBV25-1	TRBJ1-2	CASSWDSGYGYTF	TGTGCCAGCAGTTGGGACAGCGGTTATGGCTACACCTTC
.	.	TRBV25-1	TRBJ1-5	CASSYLGAQHF	TGTGCCAGCAGTTACCTGGGGGCCCAGCATTTT
TRBD1	.	TRBV30	TRBJ1-1	CARTQGAGTEAFF	TGTGCCCGCACACAGGGGGCGGGCACTGAAGCTTTCTTT
.	.	TRBV6-4	TRBJ1-6	CASSDRDNSPLHF	TGTGCCAGCAGTGACAGGGATAATTCACCCCTCCACTTT
.	.	TRBV6-5	TRBJ1-1	CASRAGSGTEAFF	TGTGCCAGCAGGGCAGGGAGTGGGACTGAAGCTTTCTTT
.	once	TRBV5-5	TRBJ2-7	CASSLAAFYEQYF	TGTGCCAGCAGCTTGGCCGCTTTCTACGAGCAGTACTTC
.	.	TRBV5-1	TRBJ2-7	CASSLGGSSMHEQYF	TGCGCCAGCAGCTTGGGGGGGTCTAGTATGCACGAGCAGTACTTC
.	.	TRBV29-1	TRBJ2-6	CSGRDTGSGANVLTF	TGCAGCGGCCGGGACACAGGCTCTGGGGCCAACGTCCTGACTTTC
.	.	TRBV27	TRBJ2-7	CASSLIRPTYEQYF	TGTGCCAGCAGTTTAATACGACCAACCTACGAGCAGTACTTC
.	.	TRBV6-1	TRBJ1-3	CASSEASYSGNTIYF	TGTGCCAGCAGTGAGGCCAGTTACTCTGGAAACACCATATATTTT
.	.	TRBV6-4	TRBJ2-2	CASRMDWGTGELFF	TGTGCCAGCAGGATGGACTGGGGCACCGGGGAGCTGTTTTTT
.	.	TRBV13	TRBJ2-4	CASRRGGTKNIQYF	TGTGCCAGCAGGAGGGGGGGAACCAAAAACATTCAGTACTTC
.	.	TRBV5-4	TRBJ2-7	CASSLTAYSYEQYF	TGTGCCAGCAGCTTGACAGCCTACTCCTACGAGCAGTACTTC
.	once	TRBV29-1	TRBJ1-1	CSVEGGHSTNTEAFF	TGCAGCGTTGAAGGGGGGCACAGTACGAACACTGAAGCTTTCTTT
.	.	TRBV7-2	TRBJ2-7	CASSGMASSYEQYF	TGTGCCAGCAGCGGCATGGCCAGCTCCTACGAGCAGTACTTC
.	.	TRBV7-3	TRBJ2-7	CASSLSPTPVGEQYF	TGTGCCAGCAGCTTAAGTCCGACTCCCGTGGGTGAGCAGTACTTC
TRBD1	.	TRBV2	TRBJ1-5	CASSPTGFNQPQHF	TGTGCCAGCAGTCCGACAGGGTTCAATCAGCCCCAGCATTTT
.	once	TRBV4-2	TRBJ2-3	CASSQGAGPRYTQYF	TGTGCCAGCAGCCAAGGGGCGGGGCCTAGGTATACGCAGTATTTT
.	.	TRBV2	TRBJ2-5	CASRILRTPGETQYF	TGTGCCAGCAGGATTTTAAGGACCCCTGGGGAGACCCAGTACTTC
.	once	TRBV6-5	TRBJ1-5	CASSKLGSSQPQHF	TGTGCCAGCAGCAAACTAGGAAGTAGTCAGCCCCAGCATTTT
.	.	TRBV4-2	TRBJ2-1	CASSQDGQGINNEQFF	TGTGCCAGCAGCCAAGATGGCCAGGGTATTAACAATGAGCAGTTCTTC
TRBD2	.	TRBV11-2	TRBJ2-1	CASSPGRAVSYNEQFF	TGTGCCAGCAGCCCCGGGAGGGCCGTTTCCTACAATGAGCAGTTCTTC
.	.	TRBV2	TRBJ2-2	CASSYHTGELFF	TGTGCCAGCAGTTACCACACCGGGGAGCTGTTTTTT
.	.	TRBV30	TRBJ1-4	CAWSVSITNEKLFF	TGTGCCTGGAGTGTCTCTATAACTAATGAAAAACTGTTTTTT
.	.	TRBV25-1	TRBJ1-2	CASSENGQVANYGYTF	TGTGCCAGCAGTGAAAACGGGCAGGTAGCTAACTATGGCTACACCTTC
.	once	TRBV7-2	TRBJ2-7	CASSLPPANEQYF	TGTGCCAGCAGCTTACCGCCCGCCAACGAGCAGTACTTC
.	.	TRBV7-8	TRBJ1-1	CASSLDRPTEAFF	TGTGCCAGCAGCTTAGACAGGCCCACTGAAGCTTTCTTT
.	.	TRBV19	TRBJ1-2	CASSIEGLNYGYTF	TGTGCCAGTAGTATAGAGGGTCTCAACTATGGCTACACCTTC
.	.	TRBV2	TRBJ2-3	CASGTEFTDTQYF	TGTGCCAGCGGGACGGAGTTCACAGATACGCAGTATTTT
TRBD1	.	TRBV5-1	TRBJ1-1	CASSETGITEAFF	TGCGCCAGCAGCGAGACAGGGATCACTGAAGCTTTCTTT
TRBD1	.	TRBV7-9	TRBJ2-7	CASSPTGYEQYF	TGTGCCAGCAGCCCGACAGGGTACGAGCAGTACTTC
.	once	TRBV13	TRBJ2-7	CASSLGAPTYEQYF	TGTGCCAGCAGCTTAGGCGCGCCCACCTACGAGCAGTACTTC
TRBD1	.	TRBV7-9	TRBJ1-1	CASSWDRGNTEAFF	TGTGCCAGCAGCTGGGACAGGGGGAACACTGAAGCTTTCTTT
TRBD2	.	TRBV6-1	TRBJ2-5	CASTWGGLETQYF	TGTGCCAGCACTTGGGGGGGATTAGAGACCCAGTACTTC